This TCR beta chain appears in the sequencing data of a study of shared clonotypes between healthy human individuals. About the study: There were three CD4 naive, three CD4 memory, two CD8 naive and one CD8 memory plates per donor.

The method was immunoSEQ multiplex PCR; TCRdb's version includes in-frame clones alone and lacks a portion of them. The profile covers about 980,000 clones, with 76% appearing a single time and around 1.5% taken by the ten largest. This clone was picked up a small number of times. As yet, its antigen is unknown. Findings and caveats of the study: Rarefaction gave evidence that sorted-subset sequencing remained incomplete despite large depth.

Sequenced material: memory CD4+ T cells sorted from blood. Described subset: CD45RA-negative fraction. This sequence was found in a man aged 18 to 29 in good health.

The CDR3 nucleotides read TGTGCCAGCAGCTTGGGGCCCCAGCATTTT. This gives the protein CASSLGPQHF. This sequence joins TRBV5-8 and TRBJ1-5; D not resolved. CDR3 size: 10 residues. The germline V gene has CDR1 SGHTS and CDR2 YDEGEE. Trimming cost V 0 bases and J 9 bases, with 1 base left between them.